Included here is one T cell receptor beta chain sequence, with context. What it recognizes is unknown. This specimen belongs to a study of cytomegalovirus exposure and HLA in healthy donors. Whole-study findings and limits: The listing of roughly 160 TCR beta chains classed them as cytomegalovirus-associated.

Use of 60 Vbeta and 13 Jbeta primers characterized the PCR. Sequencing used immunoSEQ multiplex PCR; TCRdb keeps in-frame clones, though not all of them. The data show roughly 95,000 clones, about three quarters seen once. Germline-derived CDR1 and CDR2 are SGHNT and YYREEE (reference sequence). Germline trimming cut 4 bases from V and 7 bases from J; bases unmatched to any gene: 15. The CDR3 is made up of 16 amino acids. This clonotype was sampled from a man aged 30 to 45 in good health and CMV-seropositive. Material for sequencing was PBMCs. The rearrangement uses TRBV5-4 and TRBJ1-2; 8 nucleotides match TRBD1. The CDR3 coding sequence is TGTGCCAGCAGCCCCGGGGTAGGTTCAGGGGGCGGTGGCTACACCTTC. Translated: CASSPGVGSGGGGYTF.